A selection of T cell receptor beta chains follows, all from one sample in a study of T cell responses to AZD1222 COVID-19 vaccine. The protocol was immunoSEQ multiplex PCR, while the TCRdb copy is restricted to in-frame clones and leaves out a portion. The profile shows 140,000 to 150,000 clones, over 80% of them singletons. Specimen: peripheral blood, collected on day 0 of MenACWY control vaccination. The receptors originated from an adult in good health. The CDR3 runs from the conserved cysteine through the conserved F or W. A D gene is named only where the DNA matches it firmly. Clone size is shown for a subset of rows, as once, few, many or a class of expanded clone.

>TRBJ2-1|TRBV24-1|NA|NA
TGTGCCACCAGTGACCTTTTCAACGGTGAGCAGTTCTTC
CATSDLFNGEQFF
>TRBJ2-7|TRBV19|NA|TRBD2
TGTGCCAGTAGTATAGGACTAGCGGCCTACTACGAGCAGTACTTC
CASSIGLAAYYEQYF
>TRBJ2-1|TRBV5-1|NA|NA
TGCGCCAGCAGCTTTTACCAGGGTTTCGATGAGCAGTTCTTC
CASSFYQGFDEQFF
>TRBJ2-6|TRBV7-3|NA|TRBD1
TGTGCCAGCAGCCCGCGGGACAGGTTCTCTGGGGCCAACGTCCTGACTTTC
CASSPRDRFSGANVLTF
>TRBJ1-1|TRBV5-5|NA|NA
TGTGCCAGCAGCTTGGGGCCGCGACTTAACACTGAAGCTTTCTTT
CASSLGPRLNTEAFF
>TRBJ1-2|TRBV29-1|NA|NA
TGCAGCGTTGGGACGGACTATGGCTACACCTTC
CSVGTDYGYTF
>TRBJ2-5|TRBV12-3/TRBV12-4|once|NA
TGTGCCAGCAGTTTAGGTGGGACCCAGTACTTC
CASSLGGTQYF
>TRBJ2-1|TRBV7-6|NA|NA
TGTGCCAGCAGCTTTGATGGGACCGATAGCTCCTACAATGAGCAGTTCTTC
CASSFDGTDSSYNEQFF
>TRBJ2-1|TRBV2|NA|NA
TGTGCCAGCAGTGACTTTAGTTCCTACAATGAGCAGTTCTTC
CASSDFSSYNEQFF
>TRBJ1-1|TRBV11-2|NA|NA
TGTGCCAGCAGCTTAACGGACAGGAACACTGAAGCTTTCTTT
CASSLTDRNTEAFF
>TRBJ2-7|TRBV25-1|NA|NA
TGTGCCAGCAGTAACTCAGTAATCTACGAGCAGTACTTC
CASSNSVIYEQYF
>TRBJ1-2|TRBV4-1|NA|NA
TGCGCCAGCAGCCAGGATCCAGGGAACGCCGACTATGGCTACACCTTC
CASSQDPGNADYGYTF
>TRBJ2-2|TRBV9|NA|TRBD1
TGTGCCAGCAGTGACCCCGGGACAGGGAACACCGGGGAGCTGTTTTTT
CASSDPGTGNTGELFF
>TRBJ1-2|TRBV18|NA|NA
TGTGCCAGCTCACCACCGCACCTCAACTATGGCTACACCTTC
CASSPPHLNYGYTF
>TRBJ2-2|TRBV11-3|NA|NA
TGTGCCAGCAGCTTAGAACACCAAATCGGGGAGCTGTTTTTT
CASSLEHQIGELFF
>TRBJ1-5|TRBV10-3|NA|NA
TGTGCCATCAGTGGGGACACGAACAATCAGCCCCAGCATTTT
CAISGDTNNQPQHF
>TRBJ2-7|TRBV18|NA|NA
TGTGCCAGCTCACCAAGGGTTAGCTCCTACGAGCAGTACTTC
CASSPRVSSYEQYF
>TRBJ1-2|TRBV15|NA|NA
TGTGCCACCAGCAGAGATCGGGCGACTAGGAGCTACACCTTC
CATSRDRATRSYTF
>TRBJ2-5|TRBV11-3|NA|NA
TGTGCCAGCAGCTTAGACAGCAGCGGGGAGACCCAGTACTTC
CASSLDSSGETQYF
>TRBJ1-2|TRBV12-5|few|NA
TGTGCTAGTGGTTCCCCCGGAAGGGGTGGTGGCTACACCTTC
CASGSPGRGGGYTF
>TRBJ1-1|TRBV7-9|once|TRBD1
TGTGCCAGCAGCTGGGACAGTGTCGGCTCTGAAGCTTTCTTT
CASSWDSVGSEAFF
>TRBJ1-6|TRBV28|NA|NA
TGTGCCAGCAGTTATCAGAGGAGCTCCTATAATTCACCCCTCCACTTT
CASSYQRSSYNSPLHF
>TRBJ1-2|TRBV5-6|few|TRBD1
TGTGCCAGCAGCTTGTGGGGTACAGGGGAATCTTATGGCTACACCTTC
CASSLWGTGESYGYTF
>TRBJ2-7|TRBV20-1|NA|NA
TGCAGTGCTCCGGCAAGCTACGAGCAGTACTTC
CSAPASYEQYF
>TRBJ1-1|TRBV6-6|NA|NA
TGTGCCAGCAGTTACTCTTCCTCGATGAACACTGAAGCTTTCTTT
CASSYSSSMNTEAFF
>TRBJ2-1|TRBV5-1|NA|NA
TGCGCCAGCAGTCGAGGGTGGGAGGAGTACAATGAGCAGTTCTTC
CASSRGWEEYNEQFF
>TRBJ2-5|TRBV24-1|NA|TRBD1
TGTGCCACCAGTGATTTGGGACAGGACCAAGAGACCCAGTACTTC
CATSDLGQDQETQYF
>TRBJ2-7|TRBV12-3/TRBV12-4|NA|NA
TGTGCCAGCAGCCCTCAGGGGTCGGGCGAGCAGTACTTC
CASSPQGSGEQYF
>TRBJ2-1|TRBV4-2|NA|TRBD2
TGTGCCAGCAGCCAAGGCGGGGGGGGCCTCTATGAGCAGTTCTTC
CASSQGGGGLYEQFF
>TRBJ1-1|TRBV29-1|NA|NA
TGCAGCGTTGTTCCAGGGGCTGAAGCTTTCTTT
CSVVPGAEAFF
>TRBJ2-1|TRBV7-8|NA|TRBD2
TGTGCCAGCAGCTTTGATTTAGGTAGCGGGGGGTACAATGAGCAGTTCTTC
CASSFDLGSGGYNEQFF
>TRBJ1-1|TRBV12-3/TRBV12-4|NA|NA
TGTGCCAGCAGTTTGGTTGGGGGGCCTGAAGCTTTCTTT
CASSLVGGPEAFF
>TRBJ1-2|TRBV6-5|NA|NA
TGTGCCAGCATTAAACAGCTTCCCTATGGCTACACCTTC
CASIKQLPYGYTF
>TRBJ1-5|TRBV6-5|NA|NA
TGTGCCAGCAGACAGGATTATAGCAATCAGCCCCAGCATTTT
CASRQDYSNQPQHF
>TRBJ2-1|TRBV5-4|NA|NA
TGTGCCAGCAGCTTGAACAGAGGTAGCTCCTACAATGAGCAGTTCTTC
CASSLNRGSSYNEQFF
>TRBJ1-5|TRBV18|NA|TRBD1
TGTGCCAGCTCGCCAGGGGGTCAGCCCCAGCATTTT
CASSPGGQPQHF
>TRBJ2-3|TRBV19|NA|TRBD2
TGTGCCAGTAACCCTCTAGCGGGTAGCACAGATACGCAGTATTTT
CASNPLAGSTDTQYF
>TRBJ1-1|TRBV7-3|NA|NA
TGTGCCAGCAGCCCCGGGGCTCGTGGGGAAGCTTTCTTT
CASSPGARGEAFF
>TRBJ2-4|TRBV6-1|NA|NA
TGTGCCAGCAGTGCGGGGGAGACTGAACTAGCCAAAAACATTCAGTACTTC
CASSAGETELAKNIQYF
>TRBJ2-2|TRBV9|NA|NA
TGTGCCAGCAGCGTAGAGTCGGTAGGGGAGCTGTTTTTT
CASSVESVGELFF
>TRBJ2-7|TRBV7-7|NA|NA
TGTGCTAGCAGCCGTGAAGCTTGGTACGAGCAGTACTTC
CASSREAWYEQYF
>TRBJ2-7|TRBV24-1|NA|TRBD1
TGTGCCACCAGTGACCCGGGACAGGGGTACGAGCAGTACTTC
CATSDPGQGYEQYF
>TRBJ1-1|TRBV15|NA|TRBD1
TGTGCCACCAGCAGAGGGGGGACAGGGAACACTGAAGCTTTCTTT
CATSRGGTGNTEAFF
>TRBJ1-4|TRBV28|NA|NA
TGTGCCAGCAGCTTAGGATCAGAACGCAGGTGGGAAAAACTGTTTTTT
CASSLGSERRWEKLFF
>TRBJ1-2|TRBV21-1|NA|NA
TGTGCCAGCAGCAAAGAAAGGACAGGGGCTCTTGGCTACACCTTC
CASSKERTGALGYTF
>TRBJ1-2|TRBV2|NA|NA
TGTGCCAGCAGTGAAATCTCGTCGGCAGGGGATGGCTACACCTTC
CASSEISSAGDGYTF
>TRBJ2-3|TRBV19|NA|NA
TGTGCCAGTAGCATCACCCCGATGATGGGGTCCAAACGAGATACGCAGTATTTT
CASSITPMMGSKRDTQYF